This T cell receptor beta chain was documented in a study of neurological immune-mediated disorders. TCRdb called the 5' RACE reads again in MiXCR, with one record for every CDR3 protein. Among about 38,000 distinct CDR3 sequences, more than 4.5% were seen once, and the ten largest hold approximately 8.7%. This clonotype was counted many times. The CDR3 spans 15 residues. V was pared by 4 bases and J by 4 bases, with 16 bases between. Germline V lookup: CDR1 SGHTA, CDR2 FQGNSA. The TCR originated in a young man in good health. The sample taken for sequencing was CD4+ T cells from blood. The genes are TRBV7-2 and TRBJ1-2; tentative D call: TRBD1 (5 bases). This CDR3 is CASSSLSGLGYGYTF. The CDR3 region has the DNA TGTGCCAGCAGCTCGCTCTCAGGGTTGGGCTATGGCTACACCTTC.